Presented here are 16 T cell receptor beta chains from one specimen sequenced in a study of CD8 T cells in ankylosing spondylitis. Study conclusions and caveats: Ankylosing spondylitis blood seemed to carry a telltale TCR beta motif made of seven or eight highly homologous variants.

TCRdb fed the 5' RACE reads into MiXCR, producing one record per CDR3 protein. The sample holds around 540,000 distinct CDR3 sequences, over 9.5% seen once. Their antigens are not known. Sequences were obtained from blood, either unsorted or a sorted T cell fraction (not recorded which). These receptors were obtained from a male donor with ankylosing spondylitis.

The chain carries TRBV29-1 and TRBJ2-7; TRBD1 matches at 8 bases. The trim removed 4 bases at V and 1 base at J, leaving 0 bases unmatched. The CDR3 is made up of 12 amino acids. Germline V CDR1 and CDR2: SQVTM, ANQGSEA. This CDR3 reads CSVGDRSYEQYF. In DNA, the CDR3 is TGCAGCGTTGGGGACAGGTCCTACGAGCAGTACTTC.

This clonotype occurred a few times. V is TRBV5-1 and J is TRBJ1-2, with D possibly being TRBD1 (5 bases). The V and J ends lost 0 bases and 6 bases respectively, with 12 bases between them. Germline lookup yields CDR1 SGHRS and CDR2 YFSETQ. CDR3 length equals 14 residues. CDR3 in amino acids: CASSLEGQRDGYTF. For the CDR3, the DNA is TGCGCCAGCAGCTTGGAGGGGCAGAGGGATGGCTACACCTTC.

The rearrangement joins TRBV20-1 to TRBJ2-5; a weak D match, TRBD1 (5 bases). The V gene lost 3 bases and the J gene lost 5 bases, with 13 bases spanning the gap. Germline CDR1 is DFQATT and CDR2 is SNEGSKA (reference sequence). CDR3 size: 13 residues. Here the CDR3 DNA reads TGCAGTGCTAGTGTCAGGGTGGGGGAGACCCAGTACTTC. This codes for CSASVRVGETQYF.

This clonotype was seen many times. V gene TRBV5-1 combines with J gene TRBJ2-5; the match to TRBD2 covers 8 bases. This CDR3 has 14 amino acids. J lost 4 bases, V lost 5 bases, and 7 bases had no gene match. From germline, CDR1 is SGHRS and CDR2 YFSETQ. The CDR3 loop is CASSEAGARETQYF. The CDR3 DNA sequence: TGCGCCAGCAGTGAAGCGGGAGCTAGAGAGACCCAGTACTTC.

This clonotype was found a few times. This chain connects TRBV14 to TRBJ2-5, with TRBD2 matching over 10 bases. Germline V gene sequence: CDR1 SGHDN, CDR2 FVKESK. The ends lost 0 bases at V and 6 bases at J; junction bases unmatched: 10. CDR3 length: 17 residues. CDR3 coding DNA: TGTGCCAGCAGCCAAGAGTATCAGCGGGAGGGAAGAAAGACCCAGTACTTC. It yields the protein CASSQEYQREGRKTQYF.

This clonotype was recorded a few times. This CDR3 reads CASSPRGGVGTEAFF. CDR3 in DNA: TGCGCCAGCAGCCCCCGGGGAGGGGTTGGCACTGAAGCTTTCTTT. This chain joins TRBV5-1 and TRBJ1-1, with a tentative D call TRBD1 (5 bases). The germline V and J ends were trimmed by 4 bases and 4 bases, with 17 bases remaining between them. The CDR3 covers 15 residues. Germline values: CDR1 SGHRS, CDR2 YFSETQ.

This clonotype appeared many times. V usage is TRBV5-1 and J usage is TRBJ1-1; 7 nucleotides align to TRBD1. The V segment lost 3 bases and the J segment 2 bases; nucleotides outside the gene matches: 4. The CDR3 extends over 14 amino acids. Germline V gene data show CDR1 as SGHRS and CDR2 as YFSETQ. The CDR3 region is CASSSTGVNTEAFF. CDR3 bases: TGCGCCAGCAGCTCCACAGGGGTCAACACTGAAGCTTTCTTT.

This clonotype has a count of ten or more. The chain recombines TRBV5-1 with TRBJ1-1, with D uncertain. In germline, CDR1 is SGHRS, CDR2 YFSETQ. Between the trimmed V and J ends, which lost 4 bases and 3 bases, there was a span of 10 bases. This CDR3 has 13 amino acids. The CDR3 nucleotides are TGCGCCAGCAGCCCTTTGACCGACACTGAAGCTTTCTTT. Encoded protein: CASSPLTDTEAFF. Using reference TRBV5-1 and TRBJ1-1 for the parts outside the CDR3, the full variable domain is KAGVTQTPRYLIKTRGQQVTLSCSPISGHRSVSWYQQTPGQGLQFLFEYFSETQRNKGNFPGRFSGRQFSNSRSEMNVSTLELGDSALYLCASSPLTDTEAFFGQGTRLTVV.

This clonotype showed up many times. This rearrangement joins TRBV2 to TRBJ1-2; 7 bases agree with TRBD1. Germline CDR1 is SNHLY and CDR2 is FYNNEI. This CDR3 has 15 amino acids. V was pared by 3 bases and J by 4 bases, with 8 bases of the junction left unmatched. The DNA of the CDR3 is TGTGCCAGCAGTGAGCTCGCCAGGGGGATCTATGGCTACACCTTC. This translates into CASSELARGIYGYTF.

This clonotype was counted a few times. For the CDR3, the DNA is TGTGCCAGCAGCACCCCGGGCGGGAGTTACAATGAGCAGTTCTTC. It specifies CASSTPGGSYNEQFF. The chain carries TRBV7-8 and TRBJ2-1, with TRBD2 matching over 7 bases. The length of the CDR3 is 15 residues. V shed 5 bases and J 4 bases; nucleotides not matched to a gene: 8. Germline assignment: CDR1 SGHVS and CDR2 FQNEAQ.

In its sample, this clonotype was seen many times. This chain links TRBV15 with TRBJ2-1; TRBD1 matches at 7 bases. Germline V gene lookup returns CDR1 LNHNV and CDR2 YYDKDF (reference sequence). Trimming cost V 0 bases and J 9 bases; bases outside gene matches: 11. The CDR3 is 16 amino acids. CDR3 nucleotides: TGTGCCACCAGCAGAGATCAGGGGGAAGGGGACAGTGAGCAGTTCTTC. Translation gives CATSRDQGEGDSEQFF. The full variable domain, with the rest looked up from reference TRBV15 and TRBJ2-1, is DAMVIQNPRYQVTQFGKPVTLSCSQTLNHNVMYWYQQKSSQAPKLLFHYYDKDFNNEADTPDNFQSRRPNTSFCFLDIRSPGLGDTAMYLCATSRDQGEGDSEQFFGPGTRLTVL.

The chain recombines TRBV10-3 with TRBJ1-1; 8 nucleotides align to TRBD1. This CDR3 contains 14 residues. V was clipped by 4 bases and J by 3 bases; unmatched bases: 4. Germline V gene data show CDR1 as ENHRY and CDR2 as SYGVKD. The CDR3 sequence is CAISGQGRDTEAFF. The CDR3 bases are TGTGCCATCAGTGGACAGGGGAGGGACACTGAAGCTTTCTTT.

This clonotype was seen a handful of times. The chain joins TRBV24-1 to TRBJ1-5; D is possibly TRBD1 (6 bases). The CDR3 has 18 amino acids. Between the trimmed V and J ends, which lost 12 bases and 4 bases, there was a span of 30 bases. Germline V gene data show CDR1 as KGHDR and CDR2 as SFDVKD. DNA of the CDR3: TGTGCCGCCGAGACAGCGGGACACCGAGACCGAACTAATCAGCCCCAGCATTTT. Translation: CAAETAGHRDRTNQPQHF.

The genes are TRBV6-1 and TRBJ2-7; D unresolved. Germline lookup yields CDR1 MNHNS and CDR2 SASEGT. The CDR3 is 13 residues long. The ends were cut back, 0 bases at V and 3 bases at J, with 6 bases in the middle. CDR3 in amino acids: CASSEAGFYEQYV. The DNA of the CDR3 is TGTGCCAGCAGTGAAGCGGGATTCTACGAGCAGTACGTC.

The V call is TRBV19, the J call TRBJ2-7, with 8 positions matching TRBD1. The V gene's germline CDR1 is LNHDA and CDR2 SQIVND (reference sequence). J was trimmed by 9 bases and V by 6 bases; bases with no gene match: 19. There are 16 residues in the CDR3. In nucleotides, the CDR3 is TGTGCCAGTAGCAGGGATGGGGGACAGGCGTTGGTGGGGCAGTACTTC. Protein: CASSRDGGQALVGQYF.

A few counts support this clonotype. The CDR3 loop reads CASSQEITWGAGNEQFF. For the CDR3, the DNA is TGTGCCAGCAGCCAAGAAATTACCTGGGGGGCGGGGAATGAGCAGTTCTTC. The V and J genes are TRBV4-2 and TRBJ2-1; D tentatively reads TRBD1 or TRBD2 (6 bases each). CDR1 LGHNA and CDR2 YNFKEQ come from the germline V gene. The CDR3 loop spans 17 amino acids. The ends were cut back, 0 bases at V and 7 bases at J, with 19 bases in the middle.